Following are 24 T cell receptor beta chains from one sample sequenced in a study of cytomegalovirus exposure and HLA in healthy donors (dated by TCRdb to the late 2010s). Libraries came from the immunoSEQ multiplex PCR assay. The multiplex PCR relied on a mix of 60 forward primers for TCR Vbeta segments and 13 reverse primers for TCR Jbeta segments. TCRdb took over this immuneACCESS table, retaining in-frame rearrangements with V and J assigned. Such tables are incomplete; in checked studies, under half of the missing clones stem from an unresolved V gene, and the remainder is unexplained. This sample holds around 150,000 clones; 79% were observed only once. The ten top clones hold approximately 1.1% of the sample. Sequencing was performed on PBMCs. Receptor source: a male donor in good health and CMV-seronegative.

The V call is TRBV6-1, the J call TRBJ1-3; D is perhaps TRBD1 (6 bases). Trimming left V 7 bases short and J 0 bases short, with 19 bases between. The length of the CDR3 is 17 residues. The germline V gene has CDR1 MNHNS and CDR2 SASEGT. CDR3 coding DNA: TGTGCCAGCACTGAGAGGATGGGGACATACTCTGGAAACACCATATATTTT. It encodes CASTERMGTYSGNTIYF.

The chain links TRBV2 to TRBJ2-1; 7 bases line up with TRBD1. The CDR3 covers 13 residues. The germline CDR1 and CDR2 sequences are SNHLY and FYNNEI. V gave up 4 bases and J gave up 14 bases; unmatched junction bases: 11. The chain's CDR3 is CASSAIWTGSKFF. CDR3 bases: TGTGCCAGCAGTGCAATCTGGACAGGAAGTAAGTTCTTC.

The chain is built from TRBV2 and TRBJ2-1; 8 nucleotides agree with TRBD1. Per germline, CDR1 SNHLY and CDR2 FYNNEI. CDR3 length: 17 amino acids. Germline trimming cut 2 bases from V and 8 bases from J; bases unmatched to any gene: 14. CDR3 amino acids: CASSERRQGTGGDEQFF. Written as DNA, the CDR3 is TGTGCCAGCAGTGAAAGGAGACAGGGGACCGGGGGCGATGAGCAGTTCTTC.

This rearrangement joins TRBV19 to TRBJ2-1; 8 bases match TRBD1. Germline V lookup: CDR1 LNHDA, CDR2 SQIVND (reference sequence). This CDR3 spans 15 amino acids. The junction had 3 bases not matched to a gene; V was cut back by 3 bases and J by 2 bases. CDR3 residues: CASSIEDRAYNEQFF. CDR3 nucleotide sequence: TGTGCCAGTAGTATTGAGGACAGGGCCTACAATGAGCAGTTCTTC.

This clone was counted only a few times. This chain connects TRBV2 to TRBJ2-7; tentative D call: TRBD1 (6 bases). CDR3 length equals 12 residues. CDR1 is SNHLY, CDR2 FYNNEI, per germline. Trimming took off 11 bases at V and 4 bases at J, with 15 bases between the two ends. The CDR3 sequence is CAQGQGTYEQYF. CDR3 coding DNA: TGTGCCCAGGGGCAGGGTACGTACGAGCAGTACTTC.

The CDR3 region is CASSQETRLRYNSPLHF. CDR3 nucleotides: TGCGCCAGCAGCCAAGAAACGAGACTTAGGTATAATTCACCCCTCCACTTT. The chain recombines TRBV4-1 with TRBJ1-6, with no clear D. Trimming left V 0 bases short and J 4 bases short, with 13 bases between. The CDR3 is 17 amino acids. Germline values: CDR1 MGHRA, CDR2 YSYEKL.

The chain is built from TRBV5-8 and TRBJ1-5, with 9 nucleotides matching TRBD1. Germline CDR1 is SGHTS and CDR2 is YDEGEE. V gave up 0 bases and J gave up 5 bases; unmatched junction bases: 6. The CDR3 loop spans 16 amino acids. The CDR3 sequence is CASSLDGTGKDQPQHF. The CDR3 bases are TGTGCCAGCAGCTTGGACGGGACAGGGAAGGATCAGCCCCAGCATTTT.

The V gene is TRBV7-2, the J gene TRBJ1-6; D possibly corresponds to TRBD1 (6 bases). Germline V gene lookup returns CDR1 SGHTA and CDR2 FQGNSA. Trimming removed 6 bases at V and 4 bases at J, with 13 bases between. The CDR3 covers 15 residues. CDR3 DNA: TGTGCCAGCAGACGGGACACTAATTATAATTCACCCCTCCACTTT. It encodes CASRRDTNYNSPLHF.

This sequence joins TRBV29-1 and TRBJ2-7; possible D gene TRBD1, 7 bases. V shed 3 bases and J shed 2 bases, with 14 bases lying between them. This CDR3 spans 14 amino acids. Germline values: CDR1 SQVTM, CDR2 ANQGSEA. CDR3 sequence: CSVDGGQGAYEQYF. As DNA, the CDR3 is TGCAGCGTTGATGGGGGGCAGGGGGCCTACGAGCAGTACTTC.

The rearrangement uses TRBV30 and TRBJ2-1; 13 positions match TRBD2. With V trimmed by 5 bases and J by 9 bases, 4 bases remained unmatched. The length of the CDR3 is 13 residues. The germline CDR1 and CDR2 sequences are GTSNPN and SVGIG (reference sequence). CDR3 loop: CAWELAGGREQFF. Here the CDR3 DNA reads TGTGCCTGGGAACTAGCGGGGGGGCGTGAGCAGTTCTTC.

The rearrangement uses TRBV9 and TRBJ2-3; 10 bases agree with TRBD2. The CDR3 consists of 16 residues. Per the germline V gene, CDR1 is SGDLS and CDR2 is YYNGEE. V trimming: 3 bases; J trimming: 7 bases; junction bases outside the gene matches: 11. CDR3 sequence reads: CASSAEASGGGYTQYF. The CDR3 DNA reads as TGTGCCAGCAGCGCGGAGGCTAGCGGGGGTGGTTATACGCAGTATTTT.

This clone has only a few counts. CDR3 protein: CAISTTGGELFF. CDR3 sequence (DNA): TGTGCCATCAGTACGACAGGCGGGGAGCTGTTTTTT. The chain links TRBV10-3 to TRBJ2-2, with TRBD1 as a possible D gene (6 bases). V was shortened by 5 bases and J by 7 bases, with 8 bases between the two germline ends. Per the germline V gene, CDR1 is ENHRY and CDR2 is SYGVKD. The CDR3 contains 12 residues.

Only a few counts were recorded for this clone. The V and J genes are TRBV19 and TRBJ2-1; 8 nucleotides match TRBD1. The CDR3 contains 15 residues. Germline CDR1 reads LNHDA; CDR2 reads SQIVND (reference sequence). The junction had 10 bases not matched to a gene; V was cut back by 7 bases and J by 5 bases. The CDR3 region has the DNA TGTGCCAGTAACAGGGGGTCGGACGTAGACAATGAGCAGTTCTTC. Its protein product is CASNRGSDVDNEQFF.

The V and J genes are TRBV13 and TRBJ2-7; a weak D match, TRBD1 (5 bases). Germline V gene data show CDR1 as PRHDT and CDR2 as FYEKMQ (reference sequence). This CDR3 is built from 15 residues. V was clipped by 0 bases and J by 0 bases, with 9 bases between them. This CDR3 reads CASSLGGRGSYEQYF. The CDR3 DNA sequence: TGTGCCAGCAGCTTAGGGGGGCGAGGCTCCTACGAGCAGTACTTC.

The CDR3: CASSLVAGTTYNEQFF. As DNA, the CDR3 is TGTGCCAGCAGCTTGGTAGCAGGGACTACCTACAATGAGCAGTTCTTC. This chain joins TRBV5-4 and TRBJ2-1; 7 bases agree with TRBD2. V was clipped by 0 bases and J by 2 bases; unmatched bases: 5. The CDR3 has 16 amino acids. From germline, CDR1 is SGHNT and CDR2 YYREEE (reference sequence). Looking up the rest from reference TRBV5-4 and TRBJ2-1 gives the full variable domain: ETGVTQSPTHLIKTRGQQVTLRCSSQSGHNTVSWYQQALGQGPQFIFQYYREEENGRGNFPPRFSGLQFPNYSSELNVNALELDDSALYLCASSLVAGTTYNEQFFGPGTRLTVL.

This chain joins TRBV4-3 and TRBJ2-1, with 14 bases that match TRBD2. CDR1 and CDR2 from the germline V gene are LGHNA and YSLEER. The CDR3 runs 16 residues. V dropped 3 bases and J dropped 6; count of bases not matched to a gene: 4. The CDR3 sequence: CASSQRLAGGGNEQFF. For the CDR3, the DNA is TGCGCCAGCAGCCAGAGACTAGCGGGGGGGGGCAATGAGCAGTTCTTC.

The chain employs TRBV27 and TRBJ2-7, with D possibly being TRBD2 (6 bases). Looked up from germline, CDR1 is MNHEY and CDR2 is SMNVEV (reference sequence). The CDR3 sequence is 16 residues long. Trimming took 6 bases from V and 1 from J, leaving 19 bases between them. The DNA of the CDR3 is TGTGCCAGCAGCCCGACCTCTAGCGTGAGGTCCTACGAGCAGTACTTC. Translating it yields CASSPTSSVRSYEQYF.

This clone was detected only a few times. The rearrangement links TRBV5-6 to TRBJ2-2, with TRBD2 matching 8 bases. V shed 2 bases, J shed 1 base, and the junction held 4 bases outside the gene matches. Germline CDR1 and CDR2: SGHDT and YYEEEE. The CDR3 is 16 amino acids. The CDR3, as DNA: TGTGCCAGCAGCTTCTTAGCGGGGTTGAACACCGGGGAGCTGTTTTTT. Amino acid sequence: CASSFLAGLNTGELFF.

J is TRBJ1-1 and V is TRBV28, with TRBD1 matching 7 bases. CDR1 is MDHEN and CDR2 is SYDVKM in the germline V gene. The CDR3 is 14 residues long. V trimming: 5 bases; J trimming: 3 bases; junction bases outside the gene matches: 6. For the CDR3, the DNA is TGTGCCAGCAGTCCCCCCACAGGGGACACTGAAGCTTTCTTT. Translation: CASSPPTGDTEAFF.

The DNA for the CDR3 is TGTGCCAGCAGTACGATGACAGGGGGCCAACCATATAGCAATCAGCCCCAGCATTTT. It encodes CASSTMTGGQPYSNQPQHF. The V and J genes are TRBV6-7 and TRBJ1-5; 10 bases are a match to TRBD1. TRBV6-7 is reported as an ORF; its role is uncertain. The J segment lost 0 bases and the V segment lost 5 bases, leaving 13 bases of the junction unmatched. This CDR3 comprises 19 residues.

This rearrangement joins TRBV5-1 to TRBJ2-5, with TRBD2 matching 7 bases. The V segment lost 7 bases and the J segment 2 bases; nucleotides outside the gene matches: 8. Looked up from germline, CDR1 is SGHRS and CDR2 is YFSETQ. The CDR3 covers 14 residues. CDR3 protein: CASGPGTTQETQYF. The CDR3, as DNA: TGCGCCAGCGGACCAGGGACTACACAAGAGACCCAGTACTTC.

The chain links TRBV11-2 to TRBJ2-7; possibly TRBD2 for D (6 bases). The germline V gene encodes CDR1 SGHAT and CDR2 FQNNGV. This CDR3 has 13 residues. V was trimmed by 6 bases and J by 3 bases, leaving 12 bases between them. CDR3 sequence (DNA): TGTGCCAGCAGAGAGCGGGCCGGCTACGAGCAGTACTTC. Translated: CASRERAGYEQYF. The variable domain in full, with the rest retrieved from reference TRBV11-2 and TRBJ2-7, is EAGVAQSPRYKIIEKRQSVAFWCNPISGHATLYWYQQILGQGPKLLIQFQNNGVVDDSQLPKDRFSAERLKGVDSTLKIQPAKLEDSAVYLCASRERAGYEQYFGPGTRLTVT.

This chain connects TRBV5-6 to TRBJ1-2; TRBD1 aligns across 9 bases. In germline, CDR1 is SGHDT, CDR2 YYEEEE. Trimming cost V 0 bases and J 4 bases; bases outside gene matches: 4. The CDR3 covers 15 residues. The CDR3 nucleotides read TGTGCCAGCAGCTTGGTGGACAGGGGCTCCTATGGCTACACCTTC. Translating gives CASSLVDRGSYGYTF.

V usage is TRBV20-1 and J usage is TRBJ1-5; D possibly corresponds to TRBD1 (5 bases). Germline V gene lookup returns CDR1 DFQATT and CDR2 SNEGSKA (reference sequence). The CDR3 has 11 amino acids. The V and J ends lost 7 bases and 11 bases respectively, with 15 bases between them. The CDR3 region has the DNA TGCAGTGTCCCCTGGGAGGGGACCCAGCATTTT. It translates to CSVPWEGTQHF.